This T cell receptor beta chain was recorded in a study of blood T cell repertoires in COVID-19. Study details: T cells, B-cell-depleted T cells, or PBMCs supplied cDNA or gDNA.

Participant age was 18 to 89 years, and participants resided in roughly 25 US areas. Membership in each cohort depended on participant-reported clinical history. The V gene's germline CDR1 is MNHEY and CDR2 SVGEGT. CDR3 length: 13 amino acids. V was clipped by 6 bases and J by 3 bases, with 11 bases between them. Repertoires were generated with immunoSEQ multiplex PCR, while TCRdb's copy carries only in-frame clones and drops some. The sample yields 230,000 or so clones, about 87% seen once. The V call is TRBV6-2 or TRBV6-3, the J call TRBJ1-1, with D perhaps TRBD1 (6 bases). This sequence was found in a woman aged 25 to 39 who had recovered from COVID-19. The source material was PBMCs or T cells enriched from blood (not recorded which). CDR3 in DNA: TGTGCCAGCAGCAAAGGACAGTACACTGAAGCTTTCTTT. The encoded protein is CASSKGQYTEAFF.